The 26 T cell receptor beta chains below were found in one sample sequenced in a study of early T cells in non-severe SARS-CoV-2 infection. TCRdb reprocessed the 5' RACE reads with MiXCR, giving one entry per CDR3 protein. The sample lists fewer than 100,000 distinct CDR3 sequences, roughly an eighth occurring once. The sample was whole blood. Every receptor here comes from an adult who was a healthcare worker with PCR-confirmed SARS-CoV-2 infection or an uninfected control (not recorded which).

In this sample, this clonotype turned up many times. The chain joins TRBV7-2 to TRBJ1-6, with D possibly being TRBD1 (5 bases). This CDR3 is built from 14 residues. Germline V gene sequence: CDR1 SGHTA, CDR2 FQGNSA. Trimming took off 6 bases at V and 11 bases at J, with 17 bases between the two ends. The DNA for the CDR3 is TGTGCCAGCAGACACCCAAGGGAGGGACCACCCCTCCACTTT. Translating it yields CASRHPREGPPLHF.

This sequence joins TRBV5-1 and TRBJ2-7; TRBD1 agrees at 10 bases. The junction had 15 bases not matched to a gene; V was cut back by 3 bases and J by 6 bases. This CDR3 is built from 17 residues. The V gene's germline CDR1 is SGHRS and CDR2 YFSETQ. CDR3: CASSWGSRDRGLFEQYF. CDR3 nucleotides: TGCGCCAGCAGCTGGGGGTCGAGAGACAGGGGGCTTTTCGAGCAGTACTTC.

This chain links TRBV7-6 with TRBJ1-6, with no clear D. The length of the CDR3 is 13 residues. Germline CDR1 SGHVS, CDR2 FNYEAQ. V was clipped by 0 bases and J by 7 bases, with 4 bases between them. CDR3 residues: CASSLAWNSPLHF. Written as DNA, the CDR3 is TGTGCCAGCAGCTTAGCATGGAATTCACCCCTCCACTTT. Using reference TRBV7-6 and TRBJ1-6 for the parts outside the CDR3, the full variable domain is GAGVSQSPRYKVTKRGQDVALRCDPISGHVSLYWYRQALGQGPEFLTYFNYEAQQDKSGLPNDRFSAERPEGSISTLTIQRTEQRDSAMYRCASSLAWNSPLHFGNGTRLTVT.

The genes are TRBV3-1 and TRBJ2-7; TRBD2 matches at 7 bases. V dropped 1 base and J dropped 2; count of bases not matched to a gene: 2. Germline CDR1 and CDR2: LGHDT and YNNKEL (reference sequence). The CDR3 covers 14 residues. The CDR3 region has the DNA TGTGCCAGCAGCCAAGGGGGAGGGCCCTACGAGCAGTACTTC. Amino acid sequence: CASSQGGGPYEQYF.

There are many counts of this clonotype. J is TRBJ1-1 and V is TRBV2, with D possibly TRBD1 on 6 matching bases. The CDR3 covers 16 residues. Germline V gene sequence: CDR1 SNHLY, CDR2 FYNNEI. V was trimmed by 6 bases and J by 0 bases, leaving 17 bases between them. The chain's CDR3 is CASRPAGGRMNTEAFF. CDR3 DNA sequence: TGTGCCAGCAGACCGGCGGGGGGCAGAATGAACACTGAAGCTTTCTTT.

This clonotype appeared many times. The chain couples TRBV29-1 to TRBJ2-3; a possible D gene is TRBD2 (5 bases). The germline V and J ends were trimmed by 5 bases and 1 base, with 13 bases remaining between them. The V gene's germline CDR1 is SQVTM and CDR2 ANQGSEA. The CDR3 totals 14 residues. CDR3 amino acids: CSVWGAEGTDTQYF. In DNA, the CDR3 is TGCAGCGTTTGGGGTGCGGAGGGCACAGATACGCAGTATTTT.

This clonotype was detected ten times or more. The V gene is TRBV6-2 or TRBV6-3, the J gene TRBJ2-3; 7 bases match TRBD2. The V gene end was trimmed by 4 bases and the J gene end by 7 bases; junction bases not matched to a gene: 8. Germline CDR1 and CDR2: MNHEY and SVGEGT. The CDR3 sequence is 14 residues long. CDR3 sequence reads: CASSFERGVNTQYF. CDR3 coding DNA: TGTGCCAGCAGTTTTGAGCGGGGCGTCAATACGCAGTATTTT.

This clonotype was recorded at least ten times. The chain has TRBV4-3 and TRBJ2-7, with TRBD1 identical over 9 bases. The CDR3 is 15 amino acids. The germline V gene encodes CDR1 LGHNA and CDR2 YSLEER. V shed 4 bases and J 5 bases; nucleotides not matched to a gene: 9. The CDR3 coding sequence is TGCGCCAGCAGCCGGGGACAGGGTGAGTTCCACGAGCAGTACTTC. Residues: CASSRGQGEFHEQYF.

The genes are TRBV28 and TRBJ1-6, with a possible D match to TRBD1 (5 bases). Germline CDR1 and CDR2: MDHEN and SYDVKM. V was clipped by 6 bases and J by 10 bases, with 16 bases between them. There are 14 residues in the CDR3. CDR3 nucleotides: TGTGCCAGCAGCCCCAGGGTGGGCCGATCACCCCTCCACTTT. Residues: CASSPRVGRSPLHF.

CDR3 bases: TGTGCCAGCAGCCTGGGCCCAGGGGGGAGGGGCACAGATACGCAGTATTTT. Its protein product is CASSLGPGGRGTDTQYF. This chain joins TRBV7-8 and TRBJ2-3; D is perhaps TRBD1 or TRBD2 (7 bases each). V dropped 5 bases and J dropped 1 base, with 19 bases sitting between them. CDR1 and CDR2 (germline): SGHVS, FQNEAQ. This CDR3 comprises 17 residues.

This clonotype was observed at least ten times. This chain's CDR3 is CASSPGTVREQYF. In nucleotides, the CDR3 is TGTGCCAGCAGCCCAGGGACTGTCCGTGAGCAGTACTTC. The rearrangement joins TRBV7-6 to TRBJ2-7, with D possibly TRBD2 on 6 matching bases. Trimming took off 5 bases at V and 7 bases at J, with 15 bases between the two ends. Germline CDR1 and CDR2: SGHVS and FNYEAQ. This CDR3 is 13 amino acids long.

In this sample, this clonotype turned up once. This may be a read error, as it is one base from a much larger clone. This chain uses TRBV28 with TRBJ2-4, with a weak D call TRBD1 (5 bases). Germline CDR1 MDHEN, CDR2 SYDVKM. The CDR3 is 14 amino acids. For the CDR3, the DNA is TGTGCCAGCAGTTCTTTGACAGACAAAAACATTCAGAACTTC. Protein: CASSSLTDKNIQNF.

The rearrangement uses TRBV19 and TRBJ2-2, with D perhaps matching TRBD1 (6 bases). Trimming left V 4 bases short and J 1 base short, with 10 bases between. CDR1 and CDR2 from the germline V gene are LNHDA and SQIVND (reference sequence). This CDR3 has 15 residues. CDR3 amino acids: CASSRQGRNTGELFF. CDR3 nucleotide sequence: TGTGCCAGTAGTAGGCAGGGGAGGAACACCGGGGAGCTGTTTTTT.

This clonotype was detected a few times. CDR3 sequence reads: CASSSRGAQADTQYF. As DNA, the CDR3 is TGTGCCAGCAGTTCCCGGGGGGCCCAGGCAGATACGCAGTATTTT. V usage is TRBV12-3 or TRBV12-4 and J usage is TRBJ2-3, with D tentatively TRBD2 (7 bases). The CDR3 has 15 residues. V lost 4 bases and J 4 bases, leaving 15 bases between the germline ends.

This clonotype was recorded many times. The rearrangement joins TRBV5-6 to TRBJ2-2; D call uncertain. CDR3 length: 17 residues. V was trimmed by 0 bases and J by 0 bases, leaving 12 bases between them. Per germline, CDR1 SGHDT and CDR2 YYEEEE. Written as DNA, the CDR3 is TGTGCCAGCAGCTTGGAGAGGTCGAGCCCGAACACCGGGGAGCTGTTTTTT. The encoded protein is CASSLERSSPNTGELFF.

The chain links TRBV20-1 to TRBJ2-6; 7 bases are shared with TRBD1. The V and J ends lost 3 bases and 5 bases, in that order; junction bases with no gene match: 7. This CDR3 region has 15 residues. Looked up from germline, CDR1 is DFQATT and CDR2 is SNEGSKA (reference sequence). The CDR3 DNA follows: TGCAGTGCTAGGGACAGGCCCACCTGGGCCAACGTCCTGACTTTC. Encoded protein: CSARDRPTWANVLTF.

There are many counts of this clonotype. The gene calls are TRBV7-2 and TRBJ2-1; maybe TRBD2 (7 bases). Germline V gives CDR1 SGHTA, CDR2 FQGNSA. The CDR3 totals 15 residues. The V end was cut by 0 bases, the J end by 6 bases, with 12 bases between. This CDR3 is CASSLAGGLSNEQFF. As DNA, the CDR3 is TGTGCCAGCAGCTTAGCGGGGGGGCTGAGCAATGAGCAGTTCTTC.

The rearrangement joins TRBV11-2 to TRBJ2-6; D ambiguous. Germline V gives CDR1 SGHAT, CDR2 FQNNGV. V was cut by 1 base and J by 0 bases, with 10 bases left in between. This CDR3 is built from 17 residues. As DNA, the CDR3 is TGTGCCAGCAGCTTAGGTGGCGGCTACTCTGGGGCCAACGTCCTGACTTTC. Its translation: CASSLGGGYSGANVLTF.

This clonotype came up many times. The J gene is TRBJ1-1, the V gene TRBV4-3; D is unresolved. There are 16 residues in the CDR3. Germline loops: CDR1 LGHNA, CDR2 YSLEER. Trimming pared 0 bases from V and 4 bases from J, leaving 15 bases between. CDR3 DNA: TGCGCCAGCAGCCAAGACCAGCCTGGGTATGGCACTGAAGCTTTCTTT. Translated, it gives CASSQDQPGYGTEAFF.

This clonotype was counted many times. The V gene is TRBV4-3, the J gene TRBJ2-5; D gene unclear. CDR3 size: 15 residues. Germline CDR1 LGHNA, CDR2 YSLEER. V lost 0 bases, J lost 0 bases, and 8 bases lay in between. The CDR3 spells CASSQEVRNQETQYF. CDR3 nucleotides: TGCGCCAGCAGCCAAGAAGTCAGGAACCAAGAGACCCAGTACTTC.

The rearrangement uses TRBV20-1 and TRBJ2-7; 9 bases are shared with TRBD1. This CDR3 region has 13 residues. Germline assignment: CDR1 DFQATT and CDR2 SNEGSKA (reference sequence). J lost 3 bases, V lost 3 bases, and 3 bases had no gene match. CDR3 DNA: TGCAGTGCTAGGCGGACAGGGGACTACGAGCAGTACTTC. It encodes CSARRTGDYEQYF.

J is TRBJ1-5 and V is TRBV6-5; D ambiguous. The CDR3 contains 19 residues. Germline V gene lookup returns CDR1 MNHEY and CDR2 SVGAGI. V was clipped by 0 bases and J by 0 bases, with 18 bases between them. For the CDR3, the DNA is TGTGCCAGCAGTTACTCGAAGTCCAGCCGGCGTTATAGCAATCAGCCCCAGCATTTT. Translation gives CASSYSKSSRRYSNQPQHF.

The CDR3 loop reads CASSQAGESSYNEQFF. The CDR3 DNA reads TGTGCCAGCAGCCAAGCGGGGGAGAGCTCCTACAATGAGCAGTTCTTC. The chain joins TRBV3-1 to TRBJ2-1; tentative D call: TRBD2 (6 bases). Germline V gene data show CDR1 as LGHDT and CDR2 as YNNKEL (reference sequence). The germline V and J ends were trimmed by 1 base and 0 bases, with 10 bases remaining between them. The CDR3 runs to 16 residues.

This clonotype has a count of ten or more. The CDR3 DNA reads as TGTGCCATCAGCTACCGGACAGGTCAAGAGACCCAGTACTTC. Translation: CAISYRTGQETQYF. This chain connects TRBV10-3 to TRBJ2-5; 7 bases align to TRBD1. The CDR3 is 14 amino acids. CDR1 ENHRY and CDR2 SYGVKD come from the germline V gene. V gave up 6 bases and J gave up 2 bases; unmatched junction bases: 6.

This clonotype occurred a few times. The J gene is TRBJ1-1, the V gene TRBV15; tentative D call: TRBD1 (5 bases). The germline V gene encodes CDR1 LNHNV and CDR2 YYDKDF (reference sequence). Trimming stripped 1 base from V and 1 base from J, with 10 bases between. The CDR3 has 15 residues. CDR3 sequence (DNA): TGTGCCACCAGCAGAGGAGGGGCCTCGAACACTGAAGCTTTCTTT. As protein: CATSRGGASNTEAFF. Together with reference TRBV15 and TRBJ1-1, the CDR3 gives the full variable domain: DAMVIQNPRYQVTQFGKPVTLSCSQTLNHNVMYWYQQKSSQAPKLLFHYYDKDFNNEADTPDNFQSRRPNTSFCFLDIRSPGLGDTAMYLCATSRGGASNTEAFFGQGTRLTVV.

CDR3 sequence (DNA): TGCAGTCCCCTCGCAGATACGCAGTATTTT. This codes for CSPLADTQYF. This chain connects TRBV20-1 to TRBJ2-3; unclear D gene. Trimming stripped 8 bases from V and 4 bases from J, with 7 bases between. The CDR3 has 10 amino acids. Germline V gene data show CDR1 as DFQATT and CDR2 as SNEGSKA (reference sequence).